A selection of T cell receptor beta chains follows, all from one sample in a study of PD-1 blockade in mismatch repair-deficient tumors. Assay used: immunoSEQ multiplex PCR; TCRdb lists only in-frame clones, some missing. The sample comprises over 15,000 clones, roughly 84% of which are singletons, and about 17% rests with the top ten. The material sequenced was PBMCs, taken before pembrolizumab treatment. Every receptor here comes from an adult with mismatch repair-deficient cancer. Both conserved end residues are part of each CDR3. Each record gives: CDR3 DNA, CDR3 protein, clone size, V gene, D gene, J gene. D genes are given only for firm matches. A row's size may be missing; if present it is once, few, many or a size class.

TGTGCCAGCAGTGAACTAGCGGGAGGGGAAGAGACCCAGTACTTC,CASSELAGGEETQYF,-,TRBV6-1,TRBD2,TRBJ2-5
TGTGCCAGTAGTCGATGGGGCGCCGACTATGGCTACACCTTC,CASSRWGADYGYTF,-,TRBV19,-,TRBJ1-2
TGTGCCAGTAGTAGTGAGGACTCATCCCGCCAGCCCCAGCATTTT,CASSSEDSSRQPQHF,few,TRBV19,-,TRBJ1-5
TGTGCCAGCAGCTTTGGGGGAAACTATGGCTACACCTTC,CASSFGGNYGYTF,-,TRBV7-9,-,TRBJ1-2
TGTGCCAGCAGCTTAGAAACGTTTCATGGCTACACCTTC,CASSLETFHGYTF,-,TRBV7-6,-,TRBJ1-2
TGTGCCAGTCAGGACAGGGCGAACACTGAAGCTTTCTTT,CASQDRANTEAFF,-,TRBV19,TRBD1,TRBJ1-1
TGTGCCAGCAGTTCCCCTAACACCGGGGAGCTGTTTTTT,CASSSPNTGELFF,-,TRBV6-5,-,TRBJ2-2
TGTGCCAGCAGCAACGGGCAGGGATTGGATGAAAAACTGTTTTTT,CASSNGQGLDEKLFF,-,TRBV7-2,-,TRBJ1-4
TGTGCCAGCACTCAGAACACTGAAGCTTTCTTT,CASTQNTEAFF,-,TRBV7-9,-,TRBJ1-1
TGTGCCAGCAGGGATCCTAGCGGGAGGGCCTACGAGCAGTACTTC,CASRDPSGRAYEQYF,-,TRBV7-2,TRBD2,TRBJ2-7
TGTGCCAGCAGCTACGGAAGACAGGCCAATGAGCAGTTCTTC,CASSYGRQANEQFF,-,TRBV7-8,-,TRBJ2-1
TGTGCCAGCAGTTACACTGAATCCTACGAGCAGTACTTC,CASSYTESYEQYF,-,TRBV6-6,-,TRBJ2-7
TGTGCCAGCAGCTTAGCAGGGTCTAATGAAAAACTGTTTTTT,CASSLAGSNEKLFF,-,TRBV7-9,-,TRBJ1-4
TGTGCCATCGGGGGGGGAATAGCGGGAGGCTACGAGCAGTACTTC,CAIGGGIAGGYEQYF,-,TRBV10-3,TRBD2,TRBJ2-7
TGTGCCAGCAGCAGTGGACAGAATCAGCCCCAGCATTTT,CASSSGQNQPQHF,-,TRBV5-6,-,TRBJ1-5
TGTGCCATCAGTGAGTTTACTTCCAGGGGCGGGTCGAGGAGCGAGCAGTACTTC,CAISEFTSRGGSRSEQYF,-,TRBV10-3,-,TRBJ2-7
TGTGCCAGCAGCTCTAGAGGGGTTAGCACAGATACGCAGTATTTT,CASSSRGVSTDTQYF,once,TRBV7-2,-,TRBJ2-3
TGTGCCGTCATTGGGGGGCAGGGAAGTATGAACACTGAAGCTTTCTTT,CAVIGGQGSMNTEAFF,once,TRBV2,-,TRBJ1-1
TGTGCCAGCAGCCCCGGGAGGGCCGCGACAGATACGCAGTATTTT,CASSPGRAATDTQYF,-,TRBV7-9,TRBD2,TRBJ2-3
TGTGCCAGCAGTGAAACCAGGGACCCAAGCACAGATACGCAGTATTTT,CASSETRDPSTDTQYF,-,TRBV25-1,-,TRBJ2-3
TGTGCCAGCACGATTGGGGGGTTTACCTATGGCTACACCTTC,CASTIGGFTYGYTF,-,TRBV6-1,-,TRBJ1-2
TGTGCCAGCAGCTTTAGCGCCCAATCGAGGAACTATGGCTACACCTTC,CASSFSAQSRNYGYTF,-,TRBV7-2,-,TRBJ1-2
TGTGCCAGCAGTGCTCGACAGGGAGACACAGATACGCAGTATTTT,CASSARQGDTDTQYF,few,TRBV6-4,TRBD1,TRBJ2-3
TGTGCCAGCAGCTTGGGGACAGGGGCCTTCTACGAGCAGTACTTC,CASSLGTGAFYEQYF,few,TRBV7-9,TRBD1,TRBJ2-7
TGTGCCAGCAGCTTGACGGGACGCGGGCAGGGTGAGCAGTTCTTC,CASSLTGRGQGEQFF,-,TRBV5-6,-,TRBJ2-1
TGTGCCAGCAGTGAATCTGGGGGGGGCTCGCACAATGAGCAGTTCTTC,CASSESGGGSHNEQFF,-,TRBV6-1,-,TRBJ2-1
TGTGCCAGCTCACTAGCTGGTCACGAGCAGTACTTC,CASSLAGHEQYF,-,TRBV18,-,TRBJ2-7
TGTGCCAGCAGTTACAAGTTTAGCAATCAGCCCCAGCATTTT,CASSYKFSNQPQHF,-,TRBV6-6,-,TRBJ1-5
TGTGCCAGTAGTACCCGCATGAGGGGGCAGGGGGGTGGCTACACCTTC,CASSTRMRGQGGGYTF,-,TRBV19,TRBD1,TRBJ1-2
TGTGCCAGCAGGGCGACAGGGGACTATGGCTACACCTTC,CASRATGDYGYTF,-,TRBV6-1,TRBD1,TRBJ1-2
TGTGCCAGCAGCTCGGACAGGGGACAAATCGGCGAGCAGTACTTC,CASSSDRGQIGEQYF,few,TRBV7-9,TRBD1,TRBJ2-7
TGTGCCAGCAGCGACAGATACTACGAGCAGTACTTC,CASSDRYYEQYF,few,TRBV13,-,TRBJ2-7
TGTGCCAGCAGCGTCCCGGGACTAGCGGGAGACTCTTCTACAGATACGCAGTATTTT,CASSVPGLAGDSSTDTQYF,-,TRBV2,TRBD2,TRBJ2-3
TGTGCCAGCAGCAGGGAGGCTAGCGGGAGCTACGAGCAGTACTTC,CASSREASGSYEQYF,-,TRBV6-1,TRBD2,TRBJ2-7
TGCGCCAGCAGCTCAGAGGGGGAGACCCAGTACTTC,CASSSEGETQYF,few,TRBV4-1,-,TRBJ2-5
TGTGCCAACGCCGGGTTGAAGACCCAGTACTTC,CANAGLKTQYF,-,TRBV6-1,-,TRBJ2-5
TGTGCCACCAGCAGAGATCATAGGGGGGGAAATGAAAAACTGTTTTTT,CATSRDHRGGNEKLFF,-,TRBV15,-,TRBJ1-4
TGTGCCTGGAGTGTACGGGGGGCACTCAGGGAGACCCAGTACTTC,CAWSVRGALRETQYF,-,TRBV30,-,TRBJ2-5
TGCAGTGTTCGGACAGCCTACGAGCAGTACTTC,CSVRTAYEQYF,-,TRBV20-1,-,TRBJ2-7
TGCAGTGCGGTCAGGGACTATGGCTACACCTTC,CSAVRDYGYTF,-,TRBV20-1,-,TRBJ1-2
TGTGCCAGCAGTGATCCAGGGGGCGCAGATACGCAGTATTTT,CASSDPGGADTQYF,-,TRBV2,TRBD1,TRBJ2-3
TGTGCCGGGCTCGGTGGGCAAGGGACCGGGGAGCTGTTTTTT,CAGLGGQGTGELFF,-,TRBV30,-,TRBJ2-2
TGTGCCAGTAGTATAGCCGGGGCCAACTCCTACGAGCAGTACTTC,CASSIAGANSYEQYF,-,TRBV19,-,TRBJ2-7
TGTGCCAGTAGTATAGATCCCAGGTCAACTCAGTACTTC,CASSIDPRSTQYF,-,TRBV19,-,TRBJ2-4
TGTGCCAGCAGCTTGATGTTTAACACTGAAGCTTTCTTT,CASSLMFNTEAFF,-,TRBV11-2,-,TRBJ1-1
TGTGCCAGTAGTATCGTCTTAGCGGGAGGGGAGGGCCGCACAGATACGCAGTATTTT,CASSIVLAGGEGRTDTQYF,-,TRBV19,TRBD2,TRBJ2-3
TGTGCCAGCAGTAGAAGGCAGGGTAACATTGAAGCTTTCTTT,CASSRRQGNIEAFF,-,TRBV5-6,-,TRBJ1-1
TGTGCCAGCAGCTTAAGGGGACAGTTTTCCTACGAGCAGTACTTC,CASSLRGQFSYEQYF,-,TRBV11-3,TRBD1,TRBJ2-7
TGTGCCAGTAGGCCGACAGGGGTGGATACGCAGTATTTT,CASRPTGVDTQYF,few,TRBV19,TRBD1,TRBJ2-3
TGTGCCAGCTCACCAGGCAGGGGGCATTTGACGAACACTGAAGCTTTCTTT,CASSPGRGHLTNTEAFF,-,TRBV18,TRBD1,TRBJ1-1
TGTGCCAGTAGTCCCGGACAAAACACCGGGGAGCTGTTTTTT,CASSPGQNTGELFF,-,TRBV19,-,TRBJ2-2
TGCGCCAGCAGCCAAGATGGACCTAGCGGGAGGGCCTACAATGAGCAGTTCTTC,CASSQDGPSGRAYNEQFF,few,TRBV4-3,TRBD2,TRBJ2-1
TGTGCCAGCAAAGCCGGGACTAGCGCTTACGAGCAGTACTTC,CASKAGTSAYEQYF,-,TRBV27,TRBD2,TRBJ2-7
TGTGCCAGCAGTCCGGACGTGAGGGGTGGCTACACCTTC,CASSPDVRGGYTF,-,TRBV6-6,-,TRBJ1-2
TGTGCCAGCAGTTTATGGGGACGGGAATACGAGCAGTACTTC,CASSLWGREYEQYF,-,TRBV27,-,TRBJ2-7
TGTGCCAGCAGCCCTAGGGACACCCGCTTCGACACCGGGGAGCTGTTTTTT,CASSPRDTRFDTGELFF,-,TRBV14,-,TRBJ2-2
TGTGCCAGCAGCATAGGCGGGGGATCAATTATCCCCACAGATACGCAGTATTTT,CASSIGGGSIIPTDTQYF,-,TRBV7-9,TRBD2,TRBJ2-3